The 18 T cell receptor beta chains listed next were all sequenced from one sample in a study of blood T cell repertoires in COVID-19. Data came from immunoSEQ multiplex PCR; TCRdb stores just in-frame clones and leaves some out. The data contain about 300,000 clones, around 86% of them singletons. Sample: peripheral blood. The receptors here all came from a woman aged 45-59 years with acute or convalescent COVID-19.

The gene calls are TRBV7-2 and TRBJ1-2, with D perhaps TRBD1 (5 bases). Germline CDR1 is SGHTA and CDR2 is FQGNSA. CDR3 length: 13 amino acids. The V and J ends lost 2 bases and 8 bases respectively, with 12 bases between them. DNA of the CDR3: TGTGCCAGCAGCTTACTCCGGGGGGAAGGCTACACCTTC. Protein sequence: CASSLLRGEGYTF.

V usage is TRBV27 and J usage is TRBJ2-2, with 10 nucleotides matching TRBD2. V shed 1 base and J 4 bases; nucleotides not matched to a gene: 9. In germline, CDR1 is MNHEY, CDR2 SMNVEV (reference sequence). This CDR3 comprises 18 residues. The CDR3 region has the DNA TGTGCCAGCAGTTTATATAGCCTGGGACTAGCGTTCACCGGGGAGCTGTTTTTT. Translation: CASSLYSLGLAFTGELFF.

This rearrangement joins TRBV19 to TRBJ2-5, with D unresolved. The germline gives CDR1 LNHDA, CDR2 SQIVND (reference sequence). Trimming stripped 5 bases from V and 5 bases from J, with 9 bases between. The CDR3 is made up of 12 amino acids. DNA of the CDR3: TGTGCCAGTAGTGCCCCGCGGGAGACCCAGTACTTC. Protein: CASSAPRETQYF.

The rearrangement links TRBV4-2 to TRBJ2-1, with TRBD2 identical over 8 bases. Germline CDR1 reads LGHNA; CDR2 reads YNFKEQ. V lost 1 base to trimming and J lost 2 bases; unmatched junction nucleotides: 4. This CDR3 spans 16 amino acids. The CDR3 loop reads CASSQVSGSPYNEQFF. CDR3 bases: TGTGCCAGCAGCCAAGTAAGCGGGAGTCCCTACAATGAGCAGTTCTTC.

This chain links TRBV7-8 with TRBJ1-1, with D possibly TRBD1 on 6 matching bases. Trimming shortened V by 5 bases and J by 2 bases, and 9 bases separated the two germline ends. The CDR3 consists of 13 residues. Germline CDR1 is SGHVS and CDR2 is FQNEAQ. The CDR3 reads CASSPGHNTEAFF. Here the CDR3 DNA reads TGTGCCAGCAGCCCGGGACATAACACTGAAGCTTTCTTT.

V usage is TRBV9 and J usage is TRBJ1-3, with D hard to call. Per the germline V gene, CDR1 is SGDLS and CDR2 is YYNGEE. This CDR3 is built from 15 residues. V was clipped by 1 base and J by 0 bases, with 8 bases between them. CDR3: CASSVSPISGNTIYF. CDR3 coding DNA: TGTGCCAGCAGCGTAAGCCCGATCTCTGGAAACACCATATATTTT. The variable domain in full, with the rest retrieved from reference TRBV9 and TRBJ1-3, is DSGVTQTPKHLITATGQRVTLRCSPRSGDLSVYWYQQSLDQGLQFLIQYYNGEERAKGNILERFSAQQFPDLHSELNLSSLELGDSALYFCASSVSPISGNTIYFGEGSWLTVV.

In its sample, this clone was seen once. The gene calls are TRBV19 and TRBJ2-5, with 7 bases aligning to TRBD2. The CDR3 runs 15 residues. V lost 4 bases to trimming and J lost 5 bases; unmatched junction nucleotides: 10. Germline V lookup: CDR1 LNHDA, CDR2 SQIVND (reference sequence). CDR3 sequence: CASSTPGRATETQYF. CDR3 DNA: TGTGCCAGTAGTACCCCAGGGAGGGCTACGGAGACCCAGTACTTC.

The J gene is TRBJ2-2, the V gene TRBV11-2, with unresolved D. From germline, CDR1 is SGHAT and CDR2 FQNNGV. V was pared by 5 bases and J by 7 bases, with 11 bases between. The CDR3 has 13 amino acids. In DNA form, the CDR3 reads TGTGCCAGCAGCGCCCGGCGGAACGGGGAGCTGTTTTTT. Translation gives CASSARRNGELFF.

This clone has just one count. CDR3 sequence reads: CAIAPQTGGAYNEQFF. CDR3 nucleotides: TGTGCCATCGCCCCCCAGACGGGAGGAGCCTACAATGAGCAGTTCTTC. The J gene is TRBJ2-1, the V gene TRBV10-3; 7 positions match TRBD2. V shed 8 bases, J shed 2 bases, and the junction held 12 bases outside the gene matches. CDR3 length: 16 amino acids. Germline CDR1 ENHRY, CDR2 SYGVKD.

The chain uses TRBV7-9 and TRBJ2-7, with 8 nucleotides matching TRBD2. The CDR3 totals 16 residues. Trimming at V came to 7 bases and at J to 5 bases, leaving 16 bases not matched to a gene. Germline-derived CDR1 and CDR2 are SEHNR and FQNEAQ (reference sequence). The CDR3 DNA sequence: TGTGCCAGCACCCCAACCGGGAGCGGGAGTTTGAACGAGCAGTACTTC. Amino acids: CASTPTGSGSLNEQYF.

This chain joins TRBV5-6 and TRBJ1-6; unclear D gene. Trimming took off 4 bases at V and 2 bases at J, with 10 bases between the two ends. Germline lookup yields CDR1 SGHDT and CDR2 YYEEEE. The CDR3 consists of 15 residues. CDR3 coding DNA: TGTGCCAGCAGCCCAGACATCACCTATAATTCACCCCTCCACTTT. Its translation is CASSPDITYNSPLHF.

About this clone itself: The junction and the germline gene differ at one end; a read error may be behind it. The rearrangement joins TRBV7-9 to TRBJ1-5; 8 positions agree with TRBD1. Germline CDR1 is SEHNR and CDR2 is FQNEAQ (reference sequence). This CDR3 spans 15 amino acids. CDR3 residues: CASSLAAGGKQPQHF. The CDR3 DNA sequence: TGTGCCAGCAGCTTAGCGGCAGGGGGCAAACAGCCCCAGCATTTT. Variable domain in full (rest from reference TRBV7-9 and TRBJ1-5): DTGVSQNPRHKITKRGQNVTFRCDPISEHNRLYWYRQTLGQGPEFLTYFQNEAQLEKSRLLSDRFSAERPKGSFSTLEIQRTEQGDSAMYLCASSLAAGGKQPQHFGDGTRLSIL.

CDR3 nucleotide sequence: TGTGCCAGCAGTTACTCGATTGGGAGCTCTGGAAACACCATATATTTT. Translated: CASSYSIGSSGNTIYF. The chain joins TRBV6-5 to TRBJ1-3; D gene uncertain. CDR1 and CDR2 from the germline V gene are MNHEY and SVGAGI. V was trimmed by 0 bases and J by 0 bases, leaving 9 bases between them. The CDR3 is made up of 16 amino acids.

J is TRBJ2-5 and V is TRBV7-6; maybe TRBD1 (5 bases). Germline lookup yields CDR1 SGHVS and CDR2 FNYEAQ. CDR3 size: 14 residues. Trimming shortened V by 2 bases and J by 2 bases, and 9 bases separated the two germline ends. The CDR3 DNA follows: TGTGCCAGCAGCTTAAAGGCAGGGCAAGAGACCCAGTACTTC. The encoded protein is CASSLKAGQETQYF.

In this sample, this clone turned up once. The V and J genes are TRBV5-6 and TRBJ1-4, with D possibly TRBD1 on 6 matching bases. The V gene lost 2 bases and the J gene lost 5 bases, with 10 bases spanning the gap. This CDR3 has 14 residues. Germline CDR1 and CDR2: SGHDT and YYEEEE. The CDR3 loop reads CASSFGQRNEKLFF. The CDR3, as DNA: TGTGCCAGCAGCTTCGGACAGAGAAATGAAAAACTGTTTTTT.

The genes are TRBV28 and TRBJ1-1; perhaps TRBD1 as D (6 bases). Germline assignment: CDR1 MDHEN and CDR2 SYDVKM. Trimming took off 6 bases at V and 2 bases at J, with 25 bases between the two ends. The CDR3 is 18 amino acids. CDR3: CASSYPAGGLGANTEAFF. The CDR3 DNA reads as TGTGCCAGCAGCTATCCAGCCGGGGGGCTAGGGGCTAACACTGAAGCTTTCTTT.

The chain carries TRBV11-2 and TRBJ2-7; 8 positions match TRBD1. Trimming took 3 bases from V and 0 from J; bases not matched to a gene: 4. The germline gives CDR1 SGHAT, CDR2 FQNNGV. The CDR3 contains 15 residues. CDR3 loop: CASSLGTGVSYEQYF. CDR3 DNA sequence: TGTGCCAGCAGCTTGGGGACAGGCGTCTCCTACGAGCAGTACTTC.

The rearrangement links TRBV28 to TRBJ1-1; tentatively, D is TRBD1 (5 bases). There are 15 residues in the CDR3. Germline V gene data show CDR1 as MDHEN and CDR2 as SYDVKM. Trimming removed 4 bases at V and 2 bases at J, with 14 bases between. The chain's CDR3 is CASSWITRGNTEAFF. The DNA of the CDR3 is TGTGCCAGCAGTTGGATAACAAGGGGTAACACTGAAGCTTTCTTT.